This TCR beta chain stems from a study of blood T cell repertoires in COVID-19. In the study overall: The samples span acute and convalescent COVID-19 from the United States, Italy and Spain. PBMCs, B-cell-depleted T cells, or T cells provided the cDNA or gDNA that made up the material.

The V and J ends lost 3 bases and 1 base respectively, with 10 bases between them. The CDR3 runs 15 residues. CDR1 and CDR2 (germline): SGHRS, YFSETQ. How the authors handled the data: The authors estimated nucleated cell counts from reference gene primer amplification. Sequencing was performed with immunoSEQ multiplex PCR; in TCRdb, only in-frame clones are kept and a portion is missing. The DNA was the basis for D and trimming; V, J and clone size are from that table. The sample consists of some 140,000 clones, approximately 77% of them appearing once. This clone appeared many times. The chain couples TRBV5-1 to TRBJ1-4; D is unresolved. The source is a man older than 75 with acute or convalescent COVID-19. The sequenced sample consisted of peripheral blood. The CDR3 region is CASSSSSGTNEKLFF. In DNA form, the CDR3 reads TGCGCCAGCAGCTCCTCGTCGGGAACTAATGAAAAACTGTTTTTT.